What follows describes a single TCR beta chain. This clonotype turned up a few times. It has no known antigen specificity. No qualities accompany the bases; no much larger clone lies one base away. This record comes from a study of T-cell reconstitution after alpha-beta-depleted transplantation in children (dated by TCRdb to about 2016). General notes on the study: T-cell immune reconstitution after TCRalphabeta/CD19-depleted allogeneic hematopoietic cell transplantation in children was quantitatively tracked in the study by means of TCR repertoire profiling. What the authors observed across the whole study: The frequencies of hyperexpanded clones fell over the following months, and after one year, T-cell counts and TCRbeta diversity were mostly attributed to newly produced T cells. Apparently early alphabetaT-cell count recovery about two months after transplant reportedly relied on only several hundred rapidly expanded clones derived from non-depleted graft cells. The high TCRbeta diversity at day 60 in some patients was ascribed to recipient T cells and intrathymic progenitors that had survived conditioning.

The treatment or condition label of this sample denotes: allogeneic hematopoietic cell transplantation with graft depleted of TCRalphabeta T cells and CD19 B cells. The children who served as transplant recipients had been given grafts of TCRalphabeta/CD19-depleted allogeneic hematopoietic cells. Inclusive of the bounding cysteine and phenylalanine, the CDR3 is 11 residues long. Left in the record is the CDR3 DNA by itself, 33 bases read in frame from the first base. The CDR1 and CDR2 encoded by the germline V gene are MGHDK and SYGVNS. V is shortened by 4 bases, J by 8 bases, and the region joining them spans 8 bases. Libraries were made using PCR. These reads were obtained on an Illumina HiSeq 2500. TCR library preparation used molecular barcoding, with unique molecular identifiers applied to normalize quantification of the TCRbeta repertoire. The public reads were reprocessed in TCRdb via fastp at Q25 and MiXCR, keeping in-frame beta chains. Here each entry gathers all rows of one CDR3 protein and keeps the most common genes and DNA. The sample contains 800,000 to 1,000,000 distinct CDR3 sequences, around 30% of them found a single time. Jointly, the top ten make up 28% of the sample.

This specimen was PBMCs, mostly from graft donor cells, taken 360 days after TCRalphabeta/CD19-depleted stem cell transplant. This receptor was taken from a boy under two years old who had a stem cell transplant for SCID, so the T cells may come from the graft donor. The chain uses TRBV25-1 and TRBJ1-2, with the D gene too uncertain to name. The CDR3 sequence is CASSGHNGYTF. The nucleotide sequence is given as TGTGCCAGCAGTGGCCACAACGGCTACACCTTC.